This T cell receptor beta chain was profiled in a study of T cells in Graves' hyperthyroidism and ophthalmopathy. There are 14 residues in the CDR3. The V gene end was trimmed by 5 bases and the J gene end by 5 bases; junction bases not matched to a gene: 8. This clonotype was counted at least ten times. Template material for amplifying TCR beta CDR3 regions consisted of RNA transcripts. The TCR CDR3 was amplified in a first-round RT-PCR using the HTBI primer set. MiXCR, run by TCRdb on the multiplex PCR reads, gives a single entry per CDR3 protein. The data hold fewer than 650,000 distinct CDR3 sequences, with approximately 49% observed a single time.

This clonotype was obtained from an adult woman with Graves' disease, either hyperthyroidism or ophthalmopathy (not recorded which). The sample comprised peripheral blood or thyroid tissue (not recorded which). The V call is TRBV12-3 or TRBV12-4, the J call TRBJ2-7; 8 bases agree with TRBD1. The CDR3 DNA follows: TGTGCCAGCAGTAGGACGACAGGGGAGCACGAGCAGTACTTC. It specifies CASSRTTGEHEQYF.